Listed below are T cell receptor beta chains from one sample, sequenced in a study of blood T cells in healthy people across ages. TCRdb reprocessed the 5' RACE reads via MiXCR and lists one record per CDR3 protein. The table lists some 750,000 distinct CDR3 sequences, approximately 22% of them singletons. The sample comprised blood. The source is a man in his 70s in good health. CDR3s include the opening cysteine and the closing phenylalanine or tryptophan. Fields, in order: J gene, D gene, V gene, clone size, CDR3 protein, CDR3 DNA. A D gene is named only where the DNA matches it firmly. Size is stated for part of the rows, as once, few or many counts, or as a class when the clone is expanded.

j_gene: TRBJ1-4; d_gene: .; v_gene: TRBV30; abundance: .; CDR3aa: CAWTSTNEKLFF; CDR3nt: TGTGCCTGGACATCAACTAATGAAAAACTGTTTTTT
j_gene: TRBJ2-1; d_gene: TRBD2; v_gene: TRBV3-1; abundance: few; CDR3aa: CASEASGTGEQFF; CDR3nt: TGTGCCAGCGAGGCTAGCGGGACGGGTGAGCAGTTCTTC
j_gene: TRBJ2-7; d_gene: .; v_gene: TRBV3-1; abundance: .; CDR3aa: CASSQAGRSYEQYF; CDR3nt: TGTGCCAGCAGCCAAGCGGGTAGGAGCTACGAGCAGTACTTC
j_gene: TRBJ1-4; d_gene: .; v_gene: TRBV2; abundance: few; CDR3aa: CAGGGQQEGELFF; CDR3nt: TGTGCCGGAGGTGGACAGCAAGAAGGGGAACTGTTTTTT
j_gene: TRBJ1-1; d_gene: .; v_gene: TRBV12-5; abundance: few; CDR3aa: CASGFNREEAFF; CDR3nt: TGTGCTAGTGGTTTCAACAGGGAAGAAGCTTTCTTT
j_gene: TRBJ2-5; d_gene: TRBD1; v_gene: TRBV5-1; abundance: few; CDR3aa: CASSLQRQGETQYF; CDR3nt: TGCGCCAGCAGCTTACAACGACAGGGAGAGACCCAGTACTTC
j_gene: TRBJ2-5; d_gene: .; v_gene: TRBV5-1; abundance: many; CDR3aa: CASFGRSRAQYF; CDR3nt: TGCGCCAGCTTTGGGAGGAGTCGGGCCCAGTACTTC
j_gene: TRBJ1-6; d_gene: .; v_gene: TRBV7-9; abundance: few; CDR3aa: CAGSPTGDTLHF; CDR3nt: TGTGCCGGCAGCCCAACCGGTGACACCCTCCACTTT
j_gene: TRBJ2-7; d_gene: .; v_gene: TRBV6-1; abundance: .; CDR3aa: CASSEYFQGTTSYEQYF; CDR3nt: TGTGCCAGCAGTGAGTACTTCCAGGGAACCACCTCCTACGAGCAGTACTTC
j_gene: TRBJ2-3; d_gene: TRBD2; v_gene: TRBV5-1; abundance: .; CDR3aa: CASSLVTSGDKDTQYF; CDR3nt: TGCGCCAGCAGCTTGGTAACTAGCGGGGATAAAGATACGCAGTATTTT
j_gene: TRBJ1-4; d_gene: .; v_gene: TRBV15; abundance: .; CDR3aa: CATSRDPGAKLFF; CDR3nt: TGTGCCACCAGCAGGGACCCGGGGGCAAAACTGTTTTTT
j_gene: TRBJ2-3; d_gene: TRBD2; v_gene: TRBV5-1; abundance: few; CDR3aa: CASSLEGLAGAGDTQYF; CDR3nt: TGCGCCAGCAGCTTGGAAGGACTAGCGGGAGCAGGAGATACGCAGTATTTT
j_gene: TRBJ1-4; d_gene: .; v_gene: TRBV7-2; abundance: few; CDR3aa: CASSLLANEELFF; CDR3nt: TGTGCCAGCAGCTTATTGGCTAATGAAGAACTGTTTTTT
j_gene: TRBJ1-4; d_gene: .; v_gene: TRBV6-6; abundance: once; CDR3aa: CASGSPEKLFF; CDR3nt: TGTGCCAGTGGATCCCCGGAAAAACTGTTTTTT
j_gene: TRBJ1-4; d_gene: .; v_gene: TRBV15; abundance: few; CDR3aa: CATSRDPRADEKLFF; CDR3nt: TGTGCCACCAGCAGAGACCCTCGGGCGGATGAAAAACTGTTTTTT
j_gene: TRBJ2-2; d_gene: TRBD1; v_gene: TRBV9; abundance: .; CDR3aa: CATNGRTGAGELFF; CDR3nt: TGTGCCACCAATGGTCGGACAGGTGCCGGGGAGCTGTTTTTT
j_gene: TRBJ2-1; d_gene: TRBD1; v_gene: TRBV7-2; abundance: .; CDR3aa: CASSSVGTGFNEQFF; CDR3nt: TGTGCCAGCAGCTCAGTCGGGACAGGGTTTAATGAGCAGTTCTTC
j_gene: TRBJ2-5; d_gene: .; v_gene: TRBV12-3/TRBV12-4; abundance: few; CDR3aa: CASSLQPVPQETQYF; CDR3nt: TGTGCCAGCAGTTTACAGCCAGTCCCCCAAGAGACCCAGTACTTC